This is a list of T cell receptor beta chains from one sample in a study of T cell responses to AZD1222 COVID-19 vaccine. The data were produced by immunoSEQ multiplex PCR, yet TCRdb's version contains in-frame clones alone and is incomplete. This table has approximately 150,000 clones, about 82% appearing once. The sample here was peripheral blood, taken 28 days after the second AZD1222 dose. Every receptor here comes from an adult who received the AZD1222 COVID-19 vaccine. The CDR3 runs from the conserved cysteine through the conserved F or W. The order of the fields is V gene, clone size, D gene, J gene, CDR3 protein, CDR3 DNA. The D gene is left open where the match is weak. A clone size is listed for some rows: how often the clone was seen (once, few, many), or a class if it is expanded.

TRBV11-2,few,TRBD1,TRBJ1-1,CASSLRDRGLATEAFF,TGTGCCAGCAGCTTAAGGGACAGGGGCTTGGCCACTGAAGCTTTCTTT
TRBV11-2,NA,NA,TRBJ2-7,CASSLGSAYEQYF,TGTGCCAGCAGCTTAGGGTCGGCCTACGAGCAGTACTTC
TRBV7-2,NA,NA,TRBJ1-5,CASSLAGPVPSQPQHF,TGTGCCAGCAGCTTAGCCGGGCCCGTTCCGAGTCAGCCCCAGCATTTT
TRBV11-3,NA,TRBD2,TRBJ2-3,CASSLGTSGKTVRADTQYF,TGTGCCAGCAGCTTAGGAACTAGCGGGAAGACAGTAAGGGCAGATACGCAGTATTTT
TRBV5-1,NA,NA,TRBJ2-7,CASSFLGRGDSEQYF,TGCGCCAGCAGCTTTCTGGGAAGGGGGGATAGCGAGCAGTACTTC
TRBV12-3/TRBV12-4,NA,NA,TRBJ1-2,CASSLDPAYGYTF,TGTGCCAGCAGTTTAGACCCAGCCTATGGCTACACCTTC
TRBV18,NA,TRBD1,TRBJ1-2,CASFFVTGGFNYGYTF,TGTGCCAGCTTTTTCGTGACAGGGGGATTTAACTATGGCTACACCTTC
TRBV19,NA,NA,TRBJ2-7,CASSSLYPDSLGSSYEQYF,TGTGCCAGTAGTTCCCTTTATCCTGACAGTCTGGGGAGCTCCTACGAGCAGTACTTC
TRBV11-3,NA,NA,TRBJ1-5,CASSLDRYSRRNQPQHF,TGTGCCAGCAGCTTAGATCGGTACAGCAGGCGCAATCAGCCCCAGCATTTT
TRBV11-2,NA,NA,TRBJ2-2,CASSLLNTGELFF,TGTGCCAGCAGCTTGCTGAACACCGGGGAGCTGTTTTTT
TRBV11-1,NA,NA,TRBJ2-7,CASSLSLGTPYEQYF,TGTGCCAGCAGCTTAAGTCTGGGGACACCCTACGAGCAGTACTTC
TRBV10-1,NA,TRBD2,TRBJ2-1,CASSESRGLGSNEQFF,TGCGCCAGCAGTGAGTCGAGGGGACTAGGTTCCAATGAGCAGTTCTTC
TRBV12-2,NA,NA,TRBJ1-5,CASRLVFRTQNQPQHF,TGTGCAAGTCGCTTAGTGTTCAGGACCCAAAATCAGCCCCAGCATTTT
TRBV2,NA,NA,TRBJ1-1,CASSAEEGSIAFF,TGTGCCAGCAGTGCAGAGGAGGGTTCGATAGCTTTCTTT
TRBV30,NA,TRBD1,TRBJ1-1,CAWRRGLTEAFF,TGTGCCTGGAGGAGGGGGCTTACTGAAGCTTTCTTT
TRBV10-3,NA,TRBD1,TRBJ1-1,CAISAGTGRTEAFF,TGTGCCATCAGTGCCGGGACAGGGAGGACTGAAGCTTTCTTT
TRBV5-1,NA,NA,TRBJ2-3,CASSLLDRTDTQYF,TGCGCCAGCAGCTTACTAGATCGCACAGATACGCAGTATTTT
TRBV6-1,NA,TRBD1,TRBJ1-2,CASSEAPGTVYGYTF,TGTGCCAGCAGTGAAGCCCCCGGGACAGTCTATGGCTACACCTTC
TRBV11-2,NA,NA,TRBJ1-1,CASSTGVNTEAFF,TGTGCCAGCAGCACCGGGGTAAACACTGAAGCTTTCTTT
TRBV7-9,NA,NA,TRBJ1-3,CASRPHWNSGNTIYF,TGTGCCAGCAGGCCGCACTGGAACTCTGGAAACACCATATATTTT
TRBV24-1,NA,NA,TRBJ2-4,CATSEPTKNIQYF,TGTGCCACCAGTGAGCCTACCAAAAACATTCAGTACTTC
TRBV6-5,NA,TRBD1,TRBJ1-6,CASKLRGQENSPLHF,TGTGCCAGCAAGTTAAGGGGACAGGAGAATTCACCCCTCCACTTT
TRBV28,NA,NA,TRBJ2-5,CASSLSGQETQYF,TGTGCCAGCAGTTTGTCTGGACAAGAGACCCAGTACTTC
TRBV5-6,NA,TRBD1,TRBJ2-5,CASSLVGLRPGQQETQYF,TGTGCCAGCAGCTTGGTGGGTTTGAGGCCGGGACAGCAAGAGACCCAGTACTTC
TRBV6-5,NA,NA,TRBJ2-7,CASRVQEYEQYF,TGTGCCAGCAGAGTACAGGAATACGAGCAGTACTTC
TRBV12-3/TRBV12-4,NA,NA,TRBJ1-4,CASSSPAGTLFF,TGTGCCAGCAGTTCCCCAGCGGGGACCCTGTTTTTT
TRBV5-1,NA,NA,TRBJ1-2,CASSPTTYGYTF,TGCGCCAGCAGCCCGACAACCTATGGCTACACCTTC
TRBV11-2,NA,NA,TRBJ1-1,CASSLAGGQRHTEAFF,TGTGCCAGCAGCTTAGCGGGGGGCCAGAGGCACACTGAAGCTTTCTTT
TRBV27,NA,NA,TRBJ2-7,CASSLGTGPSYEQYF,TGTGCCAGCAGTTTAGGGACGGGACCTTCCTACGAGCAGTACTTC
TRBV6-5,NA,NA,TRBJ1-3,CASRDLRDTIYF,TGTGCCAGCAGGGACCTGCGGGACACCATATATTTT
TRBV7-8,NA,TRBD1,TRBJ1-1,CASSRRDRDSTEAFF,TGTGCCAGCAGCCGCCGGGACAGGGATTCCACTGAAGCTTTCTTT
TRBV5-1,NA,TRBD1,TRBJ1-3,CASSTDRGQGNTIYF,TGCGCCAGCAGCACTGACAGGGGGCAAGGAAACACCATATATTTT
TRBV5-4,few,NA,TRBJ2-3,CASSLGSRQSTDTQYF,TGTGCCAGCAGCTTGGGGTCTCGACAGAGCACAGATACGCAGTATTTT
TRBV5-6,few,NA,TRBJ1-2,CASSFQGPNYGYTF,TGTGCCAGCAGCTTTCAGGGGCCCAACTATGGCTACACCTTC
TRBV11-2,NA,NA,TRBJ1-6,CASSPQVEGSPLHF,TGTGCCAGCAGTCCGCAGGTGGAAGGATCACCCCTCCACTTT
TRBV3-1/TRBV3-2,NA,NA,TRBJ2-5,CARAGGWGGVETQYF,TGTGCCCGCGCCGGGGGTTGGGGGGGCGTGGAGACCCAGTACTTC
TRBV19,NA,NA,TRBJ2-1,CASSIGASYNEQFF,TGTGCCAGTAGTATAGGGGCTAGCTACAATGAGCAGTTCTTC
TRBV6-5,few,NA,TRBJ2-7,CASSFQGLKYF,TGTGCCAGCAGTTTTCAGGGGTTAAAGTACTTC
TRBV13,once,NA,TRBJ1-2,CASSLAQGGYGYTF,TGTGCCAGCAGCTTAGCGCAGGGCGGCTATGGCTACACCTTC
TRBV30,NA,NA,TRBJ2-6,CAWSAGNSGANVLTF,TGTGCCTGGAGTGCAGGAAACTCTGGGGCCAACGTCCTGACTTTC
TRBV11-3,NA,TRBD1,TRBJ2-5,CASSLAPDRETYF,TGTGCCAGCAGCTTAGCCCCCGACAGGGAAACGTACTTC
TRBV10-3,NA,TRBD2,TRBJ2-3,CAISESSSGGRTDTQYF,TGTGCCATCAGTGAGTCTTCTAGCGGGGGCCGCACAGATACGCAGTATTTT
TRBV7-9,NA,NA,TRBJ1-1,CASSNKGGRTEAFF,TGTGCCAGCAGCAATAAGGGGGGGAGAACTGAAGCTTTCTTT
TRBV7-6,few,TRBD1,TRBJ1-1,CASSLGQVNTEAFF,TGTGCCAGCAGCCTCGGACAGGTTAACACTGAAGCTTTCTTT
TRBV7-9,few,NA,TRBJ2-7,CASSLFYEQYF,TGTGCCAGCAGCCTATTCTACGAGCAGTACTTC
TRBV19,NA,NA,TRBJ1-2,CASTRGGVTYGYTF,TGTGCCAGCACCCGGGGCGGAGTAACCTATGGCTACACCTTC
TRBV30,NA,TRBD2,TRBJ2-3,CAWSGGGTSGGTLLDTQYF,TGTGCCTGGAGTGGTGGAGGGACTAGCGGGGGGACCTTACTGGATACGCAGTATTTT
TRBV28,once,NA,TRBJ1-2,CASSLPLGRAMLYGYTF,TGTGCCAGCAGTTTACCTCTAGGGAGGGCTATGCTCTATGGCTACACCTTC
TRBV4-1,NA,TRBD1,TRBJ2-1,CASSPWTGGDKNEQFF,TGCGCCAGCAGCCCTTGGACAGGGGGGGATAAGAATGAGCAGTTCTTC
TRBV7-8,NA,NA,TRBJ1-2,CASSLEGGKWSYGYTF,TGTGCCAGCAGCCTCGAGGGGGGGAAATGGTCTTATGGCTACACCTTC
TRBV5-8,NA,NA,TRBJ1-2,CASSLGSLYGYTF,TGTGCCAGCAGCTTGGGCAGTCTCTATGGCTACACCTTC
TRBV11-2,NA,NA,TRBJ2-6,CASSSLLGGKTSGANVLTF,TGTGCCAGCAGCTCCCTTTTGGGGGGTAAGACCTCTGGGGCCAACGTCCTGACTTTC
TRBV4-1,NA,NA,TRBJ2-3,CASSAVGMGGVVDTDTQYF,TGCGCCAGCAGCGCCGTTGGGATGGGGGGTGTTGTGGACACAGATACGCAGTATTTT
TRBV5-4,NA,NA,TRBJ2-3,CASSLAFSMITDTQYF,TGTGCCAGCAGCTTGGCTTTCTCCATGATCACAGATACGCAGTATTTT
TRBV19,few,NA,TRBJ1-3,CASSKDDSRGNTIYF,TGTGCCAGTAGCAAGGATGACAGTCGGGGAAACACCATATATTTT